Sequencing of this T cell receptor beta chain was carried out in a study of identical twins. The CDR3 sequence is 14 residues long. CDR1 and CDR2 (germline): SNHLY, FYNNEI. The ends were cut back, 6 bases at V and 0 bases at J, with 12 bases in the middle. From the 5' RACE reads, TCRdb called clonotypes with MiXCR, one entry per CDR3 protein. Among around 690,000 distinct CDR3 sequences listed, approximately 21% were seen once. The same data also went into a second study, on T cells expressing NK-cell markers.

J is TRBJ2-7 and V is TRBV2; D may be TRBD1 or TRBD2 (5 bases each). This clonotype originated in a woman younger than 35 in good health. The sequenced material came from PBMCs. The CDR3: CASRGRQTSYEQYF. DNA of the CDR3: TGTGCCAGCAGAGGGAGACAGACCTCCTACGAGCAGTACTTC.